Below, one T cell receptor (beta chain) is given with its context. The sample originates from a study of T cells in Graves' hyperthyroidism and ophthalmopathy. TCR beta CDR3 regions were amplified from RNA. An initial round of RT-PCR targeting the TCR CDR3 relied on the HTBI primer set. TCRdb re-derived calls from the multiplex PCR reads in MiXCR, one entry per CDR3 protein. The sample contains under 700,000 distinct CDR3 sequences, just over 45% of which appear only once. In germline, CDR1 is KGHDR, CDR2 SFDVKD. Trimming removed 3 bases from V and 1 base from J, with 14 bases in between. The CDR3 runs to 16 residues.

The sequence derives from a woman between 18 and 29 years old with Graves' hyperthyroidism. What was sequenced was peripheral blood or thyroid tissue (not recorded which). This chain connects TRBV24-1 to TRBJ1-1; tentatively, D is TRBD1 (5 bases). DNA for the CDR3: TGTGCCACCAGTGATCCGGTAGGGGAAGGGAACACTGAAGCTTTCTTT. It encodes CATSDPVGEGNTEAFF.